This T cell receptor beta chain was found in a study of blood T cell repertoires in COVID-19. Background on the study: Sites in the United States, Italy and Spain provided acute and convalescent COVID-19 samples. PBMCs, B-cell-depleted T cells, or T cells provided the cDNA or gDNA that made up the material.

Clones were sequenced by immunoSEQ multiplex PCR, and TCRdb holds only the in-frame ones, with some missing. Altogether 90,000 or so clones are present, 75% to 90% being singletons, with the ten largest covering 1.2%. The CDR3 sequence is 15 residues long. Germline CDR1 is GTSNPN and CDR2 is SVGIG (reference sequence). V gave up 2 bases and J gave up 0 bases, with 13 bases separating them. The source of this sequence is a man at least 80 years old with active or convalescent COVID-19. The sequenced material came from peripheral blood. The chain is built from TRBV30 and TRBJ1-1; the D gene is possibly TRBD1 (5 bases). This CDR3 reads CAWSPRGIMNTEAFF. The CDR3 bases are TGTGCCTGGAGTCCACGGGGGATCATGAACACTGAAGCTTTCTTT.